The source of this T cell receptor beta chain is a study of cytomegalovirus exposure and HLA in healthy donors. As for the study in general: In terms of ancestry, the Caucasian-associated cluster contained 80% to 90% of the 398 genotyped donors.

The CDR3 is 17 amino acids. The ends lost 5 bases at V and 5 bases at J; junction bases unmatched: 11. Germline values: CDR1 LNHDA, CDR2 SQIVND (reference sequence). As for this clone: Its antigen is as yet unknown.

Study observations and caveats: Productive rates of about 90% or about 30% were seen for most TCR beta V segments in an earlier analysis. Later analysis showed most CMV-associated TCR beta chains appearing HLA-restricted. Per published reports, the classifier diagnosed cytomegalovirus status with high specificity and sensitivity.

Primers: 60 Vbeta forward and 13 Jbeta reverse. The method was immunoSEQ multiplex PCR; TCRdb's version includes in-frame clones alone and lacks a portion of them. The sample comprises roughly 120,000 clones, 80% of which are singletons, and under 3% rests with the top ten. This TCR derives from a man aged 25 to 40 in good health and CMV-seronegative. The sequencing input was PBMCs. The J gene is TRBJ1-4, the V gene TRBV19, with 10 positions matching TRBD1. CDR3 in amino acids: CASSGGQGFGGNEKLFF. The CDR3 DNA follows: TGTGCCAGTAGTGGGGGACAGGGGTTTGGGGGGAATGAAAAACTGTTTTTT.